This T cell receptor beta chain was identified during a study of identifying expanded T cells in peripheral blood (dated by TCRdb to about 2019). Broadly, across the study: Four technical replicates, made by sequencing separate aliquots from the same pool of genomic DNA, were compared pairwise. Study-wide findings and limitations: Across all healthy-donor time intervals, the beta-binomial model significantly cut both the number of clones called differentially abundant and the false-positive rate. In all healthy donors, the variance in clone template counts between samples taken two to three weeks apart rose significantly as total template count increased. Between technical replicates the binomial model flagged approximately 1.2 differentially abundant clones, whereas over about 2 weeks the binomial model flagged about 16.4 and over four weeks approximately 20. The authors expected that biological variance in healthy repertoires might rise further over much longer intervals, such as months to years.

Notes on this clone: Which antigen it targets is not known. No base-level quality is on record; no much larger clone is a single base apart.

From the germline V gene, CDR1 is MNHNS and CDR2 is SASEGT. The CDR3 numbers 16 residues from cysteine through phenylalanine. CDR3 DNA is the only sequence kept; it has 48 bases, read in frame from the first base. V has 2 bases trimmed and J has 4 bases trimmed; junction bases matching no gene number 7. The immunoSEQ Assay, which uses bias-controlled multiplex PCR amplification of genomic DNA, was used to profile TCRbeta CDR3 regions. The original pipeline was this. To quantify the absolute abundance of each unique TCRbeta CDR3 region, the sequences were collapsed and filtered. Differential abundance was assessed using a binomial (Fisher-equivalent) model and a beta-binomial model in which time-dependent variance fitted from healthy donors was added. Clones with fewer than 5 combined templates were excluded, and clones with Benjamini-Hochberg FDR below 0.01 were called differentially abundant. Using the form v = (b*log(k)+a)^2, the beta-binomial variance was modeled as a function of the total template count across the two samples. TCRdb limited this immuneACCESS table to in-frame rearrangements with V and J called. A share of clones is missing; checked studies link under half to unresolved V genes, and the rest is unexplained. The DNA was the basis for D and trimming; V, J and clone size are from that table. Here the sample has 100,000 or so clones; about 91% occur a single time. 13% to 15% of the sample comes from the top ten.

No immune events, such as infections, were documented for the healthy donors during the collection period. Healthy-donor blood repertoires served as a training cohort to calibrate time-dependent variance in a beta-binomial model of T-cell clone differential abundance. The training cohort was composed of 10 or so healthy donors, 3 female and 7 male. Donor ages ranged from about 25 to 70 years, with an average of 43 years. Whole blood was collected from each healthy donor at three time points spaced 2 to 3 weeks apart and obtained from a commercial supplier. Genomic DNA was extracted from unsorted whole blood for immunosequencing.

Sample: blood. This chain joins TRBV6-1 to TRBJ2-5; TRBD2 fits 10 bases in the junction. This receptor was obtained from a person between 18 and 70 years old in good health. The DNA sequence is TGTGCCAGCAGTGAATCGGCTAGCGGGAGAGGAGAGACCCAGTACTTC. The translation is CASSESASGRGETQYF.